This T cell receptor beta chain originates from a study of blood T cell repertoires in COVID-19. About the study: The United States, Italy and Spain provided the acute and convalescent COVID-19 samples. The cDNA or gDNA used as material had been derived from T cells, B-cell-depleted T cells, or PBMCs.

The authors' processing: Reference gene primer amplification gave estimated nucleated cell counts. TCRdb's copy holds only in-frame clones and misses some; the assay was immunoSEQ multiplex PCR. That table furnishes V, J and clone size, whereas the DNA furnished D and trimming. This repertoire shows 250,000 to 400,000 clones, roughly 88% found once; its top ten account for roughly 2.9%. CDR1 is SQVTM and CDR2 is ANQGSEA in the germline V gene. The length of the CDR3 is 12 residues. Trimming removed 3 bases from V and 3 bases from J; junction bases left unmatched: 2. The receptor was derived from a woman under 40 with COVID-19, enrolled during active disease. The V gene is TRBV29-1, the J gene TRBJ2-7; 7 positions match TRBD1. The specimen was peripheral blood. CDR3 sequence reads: CSVEAGGYEQYF. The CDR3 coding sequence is TGCAGCGTTGAGGCAGGGGGCTACGAGCAGTACTTC.